The next 26 T cell receptor beta chains were all read from a single sample in a study of CD8+ T cells in alopecia areata. Sequencing templates came from extracted RNA that was reverse transcribed into cDNA. Profiled with immunoSEQ multiplex PCR; TCRdb holds only in-frame clones, not every one. Here the sample spans about 220,000 clones, around 57% being singletons. Sample treatment: oral pan-JAK inhibitor, 5-10 mg twice daily. Sample: CD4+ T cells sorted from blood, taken at week 4, from a patient treated with tofacitinib. The receptors originated from a human donor with alopecia areata.

The rearrangement uses TRBV7-2 and TRBJ2-5, with D hard to call. Per the germline V gene, CDR1 is SGHTA and CDR2 is FQGNSA. Trimming left V 6 bases short and J 14 bases short, with 16 bases between. This CDR3 is built from 11 residues. CDR3 loop: CASRYYAATYF. In DNA form, the CDR3 reads TGTGCCAGCAGATACTACGCAGCAACATACTTC. Supplemented by reference TRBV7-2 and TRBJ2-5, the full variable domain reads GAGVSQSPSNKVTEKGKDVELRCDPISGHTALYWYRQSLGQGLEFLIYFQGNSAPDKSGLPSDRFSAERTGGSVSTLTIQRTQQEDSAVYLCASRYYAATYFGPGTRLLVL.

V is TRBV20-1 and J is TRBJ1-1; D not certain. Between the trimmed V and J ends, which lost 4 bases and 5 bases, there was a span of 8 bases. The CDR3 runs to 11 residues. Germline V gives CDR1 DFQATT, CDR2 SNEGSKA (reference sequence). The CDR3 DNA reads TGCAGTGCTAACCGACAAACTGAAGCTTTCTTT. Translation: CSANRQTEAFF.

The chain employs TRBV5-6 and TRBJ2-5, with D possibly being TRBD1 or TRBD2 (5 bases each). Trimming shortened V by 1 base and J by 5 bases, and 9 bases separated the two germline ends. The CDR3 extends over 13 amino acids. Germline values: CDR1 SGHDT, CDR2 YYEEEE. CDR3 bases: TGTGCCAGCAGCTTGCGGGACGCGGAGACCCAGTACTTC. Encoded protein: CASSLRDAETQYF.

The CDR3 loop reads CAWSREASTDTQYF. In DNA form, the CDR3 reads TGTGCCTGGAGTAGAGAGGCAAGCACAGATACGCAGTATTTT. V usage is TRBV30 and J usage is TRBJ2-3; D is unresolved. CDR1 is GTSNPN, CDR2 SVGIG, per germline (reference sequence). The CDR3 runs 14 residues. Trimming shortened V by 2 bases and J by 0 bases, and 9 bases separated the two germline ends.

V gene TRBV19 combines with J gene TRBJ2-6; weak D call: TRBD1 (6 bases). CDR1 is LNHDA and CDR2 is SQIVND in the germline V gene (reference sequence). CDR3 length: 15 amino acids. Trimming shortened V by 2 bases and J by 2 bases, and 7 bases separated the two germline ends. The CDR3: CASSIWGPGANVLTF. CDR3 coding DNA: TGTGCCAGTAGTATATGGGGGCCTGGGGCCAACGTCCTGACTTTC.

The chain recombines TRBV11-2 with TRBJ2-5, with TRBD1 matching 10 bases. The CDR3 is made up of 14 amino acids. Germline V gene data show CDR1 as SGHAT and CDR2 as FQNNGV. V lost 7 bases to trimming and J lost 7 bases; unmatched junction nucleotides: 9. CDR3 sequence: CASTGQGGRGTQYF. The DNA for the CDR3 is TGTGCCAGCACCGGACAGGGGGGTCGAGGGACCCAGTACTTC.

The chain is built from TRBV13 and TRBJ2-5; 13 bases map to TRBD2. The junction had 7 bases not matched to a gene; V was cut back by 5 bases and J by 1 base. Germline assignment: CDR1 PRHDT and CDR2 FYEKMQ (reference sequence). The CDR3 loop spans 17 amino acids. The CDR3 loop reads CASSPRTSGGFQETQYF. The CDR3 nucleotides read TGTGCCAGCAGCCCCAGGACTAGCGGGGGCTTCCAAGAGACCCAGTACTTC.

This clone was observed a few times. The V call is TRBV7-9, the J call TRBJ2-5; D may match TRBD1 or TRBD2 (5 bases each). The CDR3 has 15 amino acids. Trimming took 3 bases from V and 5 from J, leaving 16 bases between them. Germline CDR1 is SEHNR and CDR2 is FQNEAQ (reference sequence). DNA of the CDR3: TGTGCCAGCAGCTTCATGGGGCCCACTAGTGAGACCCAGTACTTC. It is translated as CASSFMGPTSETQYF.

The chain carries TRBV7-2 and TRBJ2-5; D gene uncertain. The germline V gene encodes CDR1 SGHTA and CDR2 FQGNSA. The V and J ends lost 3 bases and 6 bases respectively, with 8 bases between them. The CDR3 has 12 residues. CDR3 coding DNA: TGTGCCAGCAGCTTCCTAGAACAGACCCAGTACTTC. Translated: CASSFLEQTQYF.

The sample holds one count of this clone. This sequence joins TRBV7-2 and TRBJ2-3; 11 positions agree with TRBD2. V was clipped by 5 bases and J by 0 bases; unmatched bases: 4. The length of the CDR3 is 16 residues. Germline V gene sequence: CDR1 SGHTA, CDR2 FQGNSA. The DNA for the CDR3 is TGTGCCAGCAGCACTGGGACTAGCGGCAGCACAGATACGCAGTATTTT. This sequence encodes CASSTGTSGSTDTQYF.

The chain combines TRBV6-6 with TRBJ1-1; D call uncertain. CDR1 and CDR2 from the germline V gene are MNHNY and SVGAGI (reference sequence). The CDR3 length is 14 residues. The ends were cut back, 0 bases at V and 4 bases at J, with 9 bases in the middle. CDR3 coding DNA: TGTGCCAGCAGTTACTCTCCGAGTTCCACTGAAGCTTTCTTT. Protein: CASSYSPSSTEAFF.

The chain links TRBV30 to TRBJ1-2; D is unclear. CDR3 length: 15 amino acids. With 1 base removed from V and 8 bases from J, the gap between germline ends came to 20 bases. CDR1 and CDR2 from the germline V gene are GTSNPN and SVGIG (reference sequence). CDR3 amino acids: CAWSEGRLGGKGYTF. In nucleotides, the CDR3 is TGTGCCTGGAGTGAAGGGCGACTCGGCGGGAAAGGCTACACCTTC.

The chain links TRBV5-1 to TRBJ2-2; D is unresolved. The germline V gene has CDR1 SGHRS and CDR2 YFSETQ. This CDR3 is built from 13 residues. Trimming stripped 0 bases from V and 8 bases from J, with 8 bases between. The CDR3 sequence: CASSLVVEGELFF. The CDR3 DNA reads as TGCGCCAGCAGCTTGGTAGTAGAGGGGGAGCTGTTTTTT. The variable domain in full, with the rest retrieved from reference TRBV5-1 and TRBJ2-2, is KAGVTQTPRYLIKTRGQQVTLSCSPISGHRSVSWYQQTPGQGLQFLFEYFSETQRNKGNFPGRFSGRQFSNSRSEMNVSTLELGDSALYLCASSLVVEGELFFGEGSRLTVL.

The chain joins TRBV14 to TRBJ2-3; D unclear. The CDR3 loop spans 15 amino acids. Germline CDR1 is SGHDN and CDR2 is FVKESK. V was trimmed by 0 bases and J by 0 bases, leaving 7 bases between them. CDR3 coding DNA: TGTGCCAGCAGCCAAGACAGATTAAGCACAGATACGCAGTATTTT. This gives the protein CASSQDRLSTDTQYF.

J is TRBJ2-2 and V is TRBV4-1; 7 positions agree with TRBD1. J gave up 0 bases and V 4 bases, and 11 bases lay outside the gene matches. Germline values: CDR1 MGHRA, CDR2 YSYEKL. CDR3 length: 18 residues. As DNA, the CDR3 is TGCGCCAGCAGCCGTTCGGGACAGCTTCTTACGAACACCGGGGAGCTGTTTTTT. Translated, it gives CASSRSGQLLTNTGELFF.

The sample holds a few counts of this clone. This rearrangement joins TRBV7-2 to TRBJ2-5; 12 bases match TRBD2. CDR1 SGHTA and CDR2 FQGNSA come from the germline V gene. The V and J ends lost 3 bases and 5 bases, in that order; junction bases with no gene match: 7. The CDR3 contains 16 residues. This chain's CDR3 is CASSFLAGGPDETQYF. DNA for the CDR3: TGTGCCAGCAGCTTTCTAGCGGGGGGGCCGGATGAGACCCAGTACTTC.

A few counts support this clone. The chain employs TRBV14 and TRBJ1-1, with TRBD1 matching 8 bases. Germline V CDR1 and CDR2: SGHDN, FVKESK. Trimming at V came to 1 base and at J to 0 bases, leaving 10 bases not matched to a gene. This CDR3 has 18 amino acids. The CDR3 protein is CASSQAPGGRLVNTEAFF. As DNA, the CDR3 is TGTGCCAGCAGCCAAGCCCCAGGGGGCCGATTAGTGAACACTGAAGCTTTCTTT.

The chain is built from TRBV5-1 and TRBJ1-5, with a tentative D call TRBD1 (5 bases). The CDR3 has 18 amino acids. Germline CDR1 and CDR2: SGHRS and YFSETQ. Trimming shortened V by 4 bases and J by 5 bases, and 25 bases separated the two germline ends. CDR3 sequence (DNA): TGCGCCAGCAGCCCGGAGCCCCACGGTGGGGGATGGTATCAGCCCCAGCATTTT. Amino acids: CASSPEPHGGGWYQPQHF.

This chain links TRBV2 with TRBJ2-3; TRBD2 aligns across 8 bases. With 5 bases clipped from V and 0 bases from J, the junction kept 4 bases outside the gene matches. CDR1 is SNHLY, CDR2 FYNNEI, per germline. The length of the CDR3 is 15 residues. The CDR3 region is CASSSGGASTDTQYF. In nucleotides, the CDR3 is TGTGCCAGCAGTAGCGGGGGAGCTAGCACAGATACGCAGTATTTT.

The chain links TRBV18 to TRBJ2-6; D is unresolved. Germline lookup yields CDR1 KGHSH and CDR2 LQKENI. With 3 bases removed from V and 0 bases from J, the gap between germline ends came to 6 bases. CDR3 length equals 15 residues. The chain's CDR3 is CASSPDISGANVLTF. The CDR3 DNA sequence: TGTGCCAGCTCACCTGACATCTCTGGGGCCAACGTCCTGACTTTC.

The chain links TRBV29-1 to TRBJ1-2; D may be TRBD1 (5 bases). CDR3 length: 11 amino acids. The V end was cut by 0 bases, the J end by 8 bases, with 7 bases between. Germline CDR1 reads SQVTM; CDR2 reads ANQGSEA. The CDR3 DNA follows: TGCAGCGTTGAAGATTACAGGGGCTACACCTTC. It encodes CSVEDYRGYTF.

Turning to this clone: A read error may explain this, as a much larger clone is one base away. Other DNA variants within this sample encode the same CDR3. The chain is built from TRBV7-2 and TRBJ2-5, with a weak D call TRBD2 (5 bases). V was shortened by 4 bases and J by 5 bases, with 5 bases between the two germline ends. Germline V gene data show CDR1 as SGHTA and CDR2 as FQGNSA. This CDR3 region has 11 residues. The CDR3 loop reads CASSSGETQYF. The DNA for the CDR3 is TGTGCCAGCAGCTCGGGGGAGACCCAGTACTTC. The variable domain in full, completed from reference TRBV7-2 and TRBJ2-5, reads GAGVSQSPSNKVTEKGKDVELRCDPISGHTALYWYRQSLGQGLEFLIYFQGNSAPDKSGLPSDRFSAERTGGSVSTLTIQRTQQEDSAVYLCASSSGETQYFGPGTRLLVL.

The chain has TRBV10-2 and TRBJ1-5; TRBD1 might be the D (6 bases). The length of the CDR3 is 14 residues. V shed 6 bases and J shed 5 bases, with 14 bases lying between them. In germline, CDR1 is WSHSY, CDR2 SAAADI. CDR3 sequence reads: CASSPGQIDQPQHF. The CDR3 DNA reads TGCGCCAGCAGCCCAGGACAGATTGATCAGCCCCAGCATTTT.

This chain links TRBV6-1 with TRBJ2-5; perhaps TRBD2 as D (5 bases). The germline V gene has CDR1 MNHNS and CDR2 SASEGT. The V end lost 4 bases, the J end lost 4 bases, and 10 bases lay between the germline ends. CDR3 size: 13 residues. CDR3 in amino acids: CASSVTRAETQYF. The CDR3, as DNA: TGTGCCAGCAGTGTAACTAGGGCAGAGACCCAGTACTTC.

This rearrangement joins TRBV29-1 to TRBJ1-2; D is undetermined. V lost 7 bases to trimming and J lost 1 base, with 7 bases between them. This CDR3 spans 11 amino acids. Germline CDR1 SQVTM, CDR2 ANQGSEA. CDR3 in DNA: TGCAGCGCCGGGGATAACTATGGCTACACCTTC. Translating gives CSAGDNYGYTF.

The chain joins TRBV15 to TRBJ1-6; D not certain. From germline, CDR1 is LNHNV and CDR2 YYDKDF (reference sequence). The CDR3 consists of 12 residues. Trimming left V 5 bases short and J 13 bases short, with 12 bases between. The CDR3, as DNA: TGTGCCACCAGCTATGGAGCGGAGCCCCTCCACTTT. Protein product: CATSYGAEPLHF.